This T cell receptor beta chain was found in a study of blood T cell repertoires in COVID-19. Turning to the study itself: Spain, Italy and the United States supplied samples that represented acute and convalescent COVID-19.

V was trimmed by 7 bases and J by 7 bases, leaving 19 bases between them. The CDR3 runs 14 residues. Germline V gene data show CDR1 as LNHDA and CDR2 as SQIVND (reference sequence). Clones were read by immunoSEQ multiplex PCR, and TCRdb kept only the in-frame ones, dropping some. This table has 110,000 to 150,000 clones, roughly 85% appearing once. The V call is TRBV19, the J call TRBJ1-2, with a tentative D call TRBD1 (6 bases). The material sequenced was peripheral blood. This TCR derives from a man aged 45-60 years with acute or convalescent COVID-19. CDR3 protein: CASIEGRGGFGYTF. The CDR3 DNA is TGTGCCAGTATAGAAGGCAGGGGCGGGTTTGGCTACACCTTC.